The 4 T cell receptor beta chains reported below all come from one sample, sequenced in a study of T cell responses to AZD1222 COVID-19 vaccine. The protocol was immunoSEQ multiplex PCR, while the TCRdb copy is restricted to in-frame clones and leaves out a portion. The data contain approximately 150,000 clones, 75% to 95% of them singletons. The input for sequencing was peripheral blood, taken on day 0 of AZD1222 vaccination. Source of these receptors: an adult in good health.

This clone was detected a few times. V and J are TRBV30 and TRBJ2-3, with D possibly being TRBD2 (6 bases). The CDR3 runs 15 residues. CDR1 and CDR2 from the germline V gene are GTSNPN and SVGIG (reference sequence). Deletions cut 3 bases from V and 6 bases from J, with 19 bases between. The CDR3 protein is CAWREGHDLSDTQYF. The CDR3 DNA sequence: TGTGCCTGGAGGGAGGGGCATGATTTGTCGGATACGCAGTATTTT.

Regarding this clone: A junction end diverges from the germline sequence, so it may reflect a read error. The V gene is TRBV27, the J gene TRBJ2-7; 7 bases map to TRBD1. Germline V lookup: CDR1 MNHEY, CDR2 SMNVEV (reference sequence). This CDR3 has 13 residues. The CDR3 is CATGDPLPYEQYF. The CDR3 bases are TGCGCCACAGGGGACCCCCTCCCCTACGAGCAGTACTTC.

The chain carries TRBV7-9 and TRBJ1-4; tentative D call: TRBD1 (6 bases). Trimming removed 4 bases from V and 7 bases from J, with 13 bases in between. The length of the CDR3 is 14 residues. CDR1 and CDR2 (germline): SEHNR, FQNEAQ (reference sequence). Written as DNA, the CDR3 is TGTGCCAGCAGCTCAGACAGGATTATTGAAAAACTGTTTTTT. Protein product: CASSSDRIIEKLFF.

The V call is TRBV29-1, the J call TRBJ1-6; D gene unclear. V dropped 5 bases and J dropped 5 bases, with 10 bases sitting between them. Germline V gene data show CDR1 as SQVTM and CDR2 as ANQGSEA. CDR3 size: 13 residues. The DNA for the CDR3 is TGCAGCGTTTCTCAGACCAATAATTCACCCCTCCACTTT. Its translation: CSVSQTNNSPLHF.